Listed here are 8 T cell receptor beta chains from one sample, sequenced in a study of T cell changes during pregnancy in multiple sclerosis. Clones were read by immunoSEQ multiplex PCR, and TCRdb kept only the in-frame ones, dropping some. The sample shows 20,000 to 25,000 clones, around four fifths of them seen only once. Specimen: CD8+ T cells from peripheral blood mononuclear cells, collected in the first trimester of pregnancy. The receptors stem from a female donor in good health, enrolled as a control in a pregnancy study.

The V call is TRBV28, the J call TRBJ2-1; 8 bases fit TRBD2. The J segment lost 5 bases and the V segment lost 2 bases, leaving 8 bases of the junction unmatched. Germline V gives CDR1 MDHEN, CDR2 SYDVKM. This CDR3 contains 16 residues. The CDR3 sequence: CASSLKGSGINNEQFF. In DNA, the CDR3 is TGTGCCAGCAGTTTAAAAGGTAGCGGGATCAACAATGAGCAGTTCTTC. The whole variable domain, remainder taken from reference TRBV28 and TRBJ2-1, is DVKVTQSSRYLVKRTGEKVFLECVQDMDHENMFWYRQDPGLGLRLIYFSYDVKMKEKGDIPEGYSVSREKKERFSLILESASTNQTSMYLCASSLKGSGINNEQFFGPGTRLTVL.

The CDR3 bases are TGTGCCAGCTCAACCGGACGGGGGAGTAGCAATCAGCCCCAGCATTTT. Residues: CASSTGRGSSNQPQHF. The chain couples TRBV18 to TRBJ1-5; D may be TRBD1 (5 bases). The germline gives CDR1 KGHSH, CDR2 LQKENI. CDR3 length: 16 residues. V was clipped by 5 bases and J by 0 bases, with 14 bases between them.

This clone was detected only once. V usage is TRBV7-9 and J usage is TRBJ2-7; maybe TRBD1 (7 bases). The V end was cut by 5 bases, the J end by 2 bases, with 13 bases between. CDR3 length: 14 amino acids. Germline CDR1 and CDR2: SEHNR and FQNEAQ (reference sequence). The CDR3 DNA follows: TGTGCCAGCAGCGGAGGGACAGATACCTACGAGCAGTACTTC. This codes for CASSGGTDTYEQYF. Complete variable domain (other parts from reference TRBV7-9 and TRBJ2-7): DTGVSQNPRHKITKRGQNVTFRCDPISEHNRLYWYRQTLGQGPEFLTYFQNEAQLEKSRLLSDRFSAERPKGSFSTLEIQRTEQGDSAMYLCASSGGTDTYEQYFGPGTRLTVT.

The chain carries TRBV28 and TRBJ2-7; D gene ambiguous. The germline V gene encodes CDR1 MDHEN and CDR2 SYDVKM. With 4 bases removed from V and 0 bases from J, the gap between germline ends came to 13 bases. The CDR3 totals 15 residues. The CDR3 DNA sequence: TGTGCCAGCAGTTCTTTAGCAAAAAGCTCCTACGAGCAGTACTTC. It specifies CASSSLAKSSYEQYF. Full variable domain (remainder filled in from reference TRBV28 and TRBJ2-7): DVKVTQSSRYLVKRTGEKVFLECVQDMDHENMFWYRQDPGLGLRLIYFSYDVKMKEKGDIPEGYSVSREKKERFSLILESASTNQTSMYLCASSSLAKSSYEQYFGPGTRLTVT.

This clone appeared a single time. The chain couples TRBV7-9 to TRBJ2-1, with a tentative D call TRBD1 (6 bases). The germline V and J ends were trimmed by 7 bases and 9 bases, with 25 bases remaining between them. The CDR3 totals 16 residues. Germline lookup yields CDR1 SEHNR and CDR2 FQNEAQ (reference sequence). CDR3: CASTAYIRAQGGEQFF. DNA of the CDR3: TGTGCCAGCACCGCTTATATCCGGGCGCAAGGGGGTGAGCAGTTCTTC.

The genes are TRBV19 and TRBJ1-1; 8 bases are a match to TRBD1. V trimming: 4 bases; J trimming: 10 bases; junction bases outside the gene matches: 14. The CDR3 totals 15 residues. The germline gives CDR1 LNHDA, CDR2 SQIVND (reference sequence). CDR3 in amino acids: CASSSRQGLAVGAFF. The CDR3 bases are TGTGCCAGTAGTAGTAGACAGGGGCTCGCGGTTGGAGCTTTCTTT.

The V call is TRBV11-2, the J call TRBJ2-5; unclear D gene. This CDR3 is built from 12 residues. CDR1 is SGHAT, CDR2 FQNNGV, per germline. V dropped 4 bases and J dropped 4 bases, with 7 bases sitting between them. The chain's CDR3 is CASSSPLETQYF. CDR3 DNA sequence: TGTGCCAGCAGCTCCCCGTTAGAGACCCAGTACTTC.

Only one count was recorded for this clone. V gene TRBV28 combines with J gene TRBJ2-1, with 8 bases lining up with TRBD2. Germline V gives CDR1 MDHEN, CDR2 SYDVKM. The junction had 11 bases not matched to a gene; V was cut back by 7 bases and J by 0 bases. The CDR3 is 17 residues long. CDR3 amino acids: CASTLRSSGNSYNEQFF. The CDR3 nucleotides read TGTGCCAGCACCCTACGGAGTAGCGGGAACTCCTACAATGAGCAGTTCTTC.